This T cell receptor (beta chain) came from a study of T cell responses to AZD1222 COVID-19 vaccine. General study results and limits: White British people made up most donors, females outnumbered males, and clonal diversity was possibly underestimated. Seropositivity was recorded at baseline in only a handful of AZD1222 recipients. Repertoires were obtained only post-peak T cell response.

Remarks on this clone: Its target is not known.

Sequencing used immunoSEQ multiplex PCR; TCRdb keeps in-frame clones, though not all of them. This sample has about 150,000 clones, with over 75% found just once. The V and J ends lost 7 bases and 6 bases, in that order; junction bases with no gene match: 10. The germline gives CDR1 KGHDR, CDR2 SFDVKD. There are 16 residues in the CDR3. The origin of this receptor is an adult in good health. Sequences were derived from peripheral blood, sampled on day 0 of AZD1222 vaccination. V is TRBV24-1 and J is TRBJ1-5; 11 bases align to TRBD1. CDR3 bases: TGTGCCACCAGCCGTGACGGGACAGGGGGTTTTCAGCCCCAGCATTTT. This encodes CATSRDGTGGFQPQHF.